The clone carrying this T cell receptor (beta chain) has ten or more counts. Its cognate antigen is unknown. This sample is drawn from a study of T-cell reconstitution after alpha-beta-depleted transplantation in children. Study-wide results and limits: It was reported that alpha-beta T cells came from several hundred expanded graft clones (about two months after transplant). Surviving thymic progenitors and recipient T cells were the source of high TCRbeta diversity at day 60 in some patients. By one year post-transplant, T-cell counts and diversity largely arose from T cells that were newly produced.

CDR3 length: 14 amino acids. V was clipped by 5 bases and J by 4 bases, with 14 bases between them. In germline, CDR1 is SGHAT, CDR2 FQDESV (reference sequence). Using unique molecular identifiers, the investigators prepared the TCRbeta library. TCRdb called the PCR reads again in MiXCR, with one record for every CDR3 protein. The repertoire holds 300,000 to 400,000 distinct CDR3 sequences, with roughly 17% as singletons. The rearrangement joins TRBV11-1 to TRBJ2-5; D ambiguous. The source material was PBMCs, mostly from graft donor cells, sampled 360 days after TCRalphabeta/CD19-depleted stem cell transplant. This sequence was found in a male patient aged 2 to 9 who had a stem cell transplant for acute lymphoblastic leukemia, so the T cells may come from the graft donor. Written as DNA, the CDR3 is TGTGCCAGCAGCCCAGGTATCAGAGGAGAGACCCAGTACTTC. This gives the protein CASSPGIRGETQYF.